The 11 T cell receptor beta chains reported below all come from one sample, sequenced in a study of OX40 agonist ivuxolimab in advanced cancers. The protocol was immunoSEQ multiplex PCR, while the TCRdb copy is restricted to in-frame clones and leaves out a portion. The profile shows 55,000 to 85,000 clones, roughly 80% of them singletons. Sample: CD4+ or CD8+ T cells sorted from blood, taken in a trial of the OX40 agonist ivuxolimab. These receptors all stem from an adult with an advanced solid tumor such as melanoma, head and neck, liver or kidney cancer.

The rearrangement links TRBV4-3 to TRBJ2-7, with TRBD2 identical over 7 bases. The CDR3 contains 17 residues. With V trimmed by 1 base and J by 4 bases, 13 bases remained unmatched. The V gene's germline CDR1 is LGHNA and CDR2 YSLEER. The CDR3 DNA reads TGCGCCAGCAGCCAAGGCCCCCCCCTGACTAGCTCGTACGAGCAGTACTTC. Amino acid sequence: CASSQGPPLTSSYEQYF.

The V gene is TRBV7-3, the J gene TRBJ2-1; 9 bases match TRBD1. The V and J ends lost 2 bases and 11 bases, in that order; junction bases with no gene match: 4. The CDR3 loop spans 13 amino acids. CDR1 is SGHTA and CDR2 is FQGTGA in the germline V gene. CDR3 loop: CASSLGQGLKQFF. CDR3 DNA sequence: TGTGCCAGCAGCTTAGGACAGGGGTTGAAGCAGTTCTTC. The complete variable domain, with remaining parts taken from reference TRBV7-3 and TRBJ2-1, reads GAGVSQTPSNKVTEKGKYVELRCDPISGHTALYWYRQSLGQGPEFLIYFQGTGAADDSGLPNDRFFAVRPEGSVSTLKIQRTERGDSAVYLCASSLGQGLKQFFGPGTRLTVL.

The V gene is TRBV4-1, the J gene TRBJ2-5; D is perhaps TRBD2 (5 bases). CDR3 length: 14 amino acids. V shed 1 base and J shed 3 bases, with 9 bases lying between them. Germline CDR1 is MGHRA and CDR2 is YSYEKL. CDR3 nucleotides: TGCGCCAGCAGCCAAGGTTGGGGAGAAGAGACCCAGTACTTC. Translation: CASSQGWGEETQYF.

CDR3 region: CASSLDLSEAFF. Written as DNA, the CDR3 is TGCGCCAGCAGCCTCGACCTGAGTGAAGCTTTCTTT. The V gene is TRBV5-1, the J gene TRBJ1-1; D not certain. The CDR3 is made up of 12 amino acids. The germline V and J ends were trimmed by 4 bases and 7 bases, with 11 bases remaining between them. Germline assignment: CDR1 SGHRS and CDR2 YFSETQ.

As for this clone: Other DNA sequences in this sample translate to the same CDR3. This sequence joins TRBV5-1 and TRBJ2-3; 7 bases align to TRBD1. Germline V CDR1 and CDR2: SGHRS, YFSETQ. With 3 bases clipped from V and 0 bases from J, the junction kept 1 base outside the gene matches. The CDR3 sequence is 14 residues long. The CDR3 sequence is CASSSGGSTDTQYF. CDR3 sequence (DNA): TGCGCCAGCAGCTCAGGGGGTAGCACAGATACGCAGTATTTT.

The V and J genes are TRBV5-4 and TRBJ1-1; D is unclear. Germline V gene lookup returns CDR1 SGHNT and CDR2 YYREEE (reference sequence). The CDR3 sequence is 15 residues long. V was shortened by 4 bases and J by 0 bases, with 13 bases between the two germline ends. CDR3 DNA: TGTGCCAGCAGCCCCTCGGGGAGTTTGAACACTGAAGCTTTCTTT. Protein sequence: CASSPSGSLNTEAFF.

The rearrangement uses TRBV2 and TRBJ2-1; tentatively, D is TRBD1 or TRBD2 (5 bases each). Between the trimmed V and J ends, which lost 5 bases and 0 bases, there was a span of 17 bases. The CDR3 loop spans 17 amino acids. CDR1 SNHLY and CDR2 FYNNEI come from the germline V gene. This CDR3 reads CASSPRPPGSSYNEQFF. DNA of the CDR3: TGTGCCAGCAGTCCGCGCCCCCCAGGGAGCTCCTACAATGAGCAGTTCTTC. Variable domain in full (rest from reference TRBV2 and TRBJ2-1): EPEVTQTPSHQVTQMGQEVILRCVPISNHLYFYWYRQILGQKVEFLVSFYNNEISEKSEIFDDQFSVERPDGSNFTLKIRSTKLEDSAMYFCASSPRPPGSSYNEQFFGPGTRLTVL.

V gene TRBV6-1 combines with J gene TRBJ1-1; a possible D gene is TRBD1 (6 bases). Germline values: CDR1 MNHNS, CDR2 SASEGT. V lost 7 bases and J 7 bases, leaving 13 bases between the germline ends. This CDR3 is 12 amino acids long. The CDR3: CASILKGGEAFF. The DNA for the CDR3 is TGTGCCAGCATACTCAAGGGGGGTGAAGCTTTCTTT.

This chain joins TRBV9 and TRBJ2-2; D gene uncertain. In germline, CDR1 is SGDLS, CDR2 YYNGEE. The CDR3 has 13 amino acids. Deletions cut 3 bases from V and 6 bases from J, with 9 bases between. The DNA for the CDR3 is TGTGCCAGCAGCGCCGGGTTGGCCGGGGAGCTGTTTTTT. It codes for CASSAGLAGELFF.

As DNA, the CDR3 is TGTGCCAGCAGCTTGGATAGCCGCAGGGGGGAAGAGACCCAGTACTTC. Protein sequence: CASSLDSRRGEETQYF. The chain is built from TRBV5-4 and TRBJ2-5; the D gene is possibly TRBD1 (7 bases). The CDR3 runs 16 residues. Germline assignment: CDR1 SGHNT and CDR2 YYREEE (reference sequence). Trimming stripped 0 bases from V and 3 bases from J, with 15 bases between.

In DNA, the CDR3 is TGTGCCAGCAGCTCTCCAGGACTGACCCAAGAGACCCAGTACTTC. Protein sequence: CASSSPGLTQETQYF. The chain employs TRBV7-6 and TRBJ2-5; possible D gene TRBD2, 5 bases. There are 15 residues in the CDR3. Germline values: CDR1 SGHVS, CDR2 FNYEAQ. Trimming took 4 bases from V and 1 from J, leaving 13 bases between them. The full variable domain, its missing parts supplied by reference TRBV7-6 and TRBJ2-5, is GAGVSQSPRYKVTKRGQDVALRCDPISGHVSLYWYRQALGQGPEFLTYFNYEAQQDKSGLPNDRFSAERPEGSISTLTIQRTEQRDSAMYRCASSSPGLTQETQYFGPGTRLLVL.